Here is one T cell receptor (beta chain) with its context. In this sample, this clonotype turned up many times. This receptor's antigen is unknown. Qualities for individual bases were not recorded, and no much larger clone is one base off. Receptor libraries were prepared by 5' RACE. These reads were obtained on a NextSeq 500. In the TCR library protocol, a unique molecular identifier was attached to each TCR cDNA molecule so that PCR and sequencing errors could be corrected. As for the authors' bioinformatics: TCR identification, UMI-based error correction and CDR3 extraction were all carried out with Decombinator tools. Expanded TCRs were defined as those above a frequency of 2 per 1,000, corresponding to the top 1% of the tumor frequency distribution. Renyi diversity was computed with the R vegan package after each repertoire had been subsampled 100 times to 5,000 TCRs. CDR3 similarity networks were built from amino acid triplet string-kernel similarity, with CDR3s being connected when pairwise similarity was above 0.82. TCRdb passed the public sequencing reads through fastp at Q25 and MiXCR, retaining productive beta sequences. Each CDR3 protein appears once, grouped with its most common genes and DNA. V and J calls and clone size were set by TCRdb, not the authors. For this sample there are roughly 48,000 distinct CDR3 sequences; roughly 10% appear just once. The top ten hold about 40% of the sample.

The time point label, read with the paper, signifies: sample taken at primary tumor resection. Without any cell sorting, TCR sequencing was performed on whole RNA extracted either from tumor and nontumor lung tissue or from cryopreserved PBMC samples. Donors were some 70 patients with early-stage, untreated non-small cell lung cancer from the lung TRACERx cohort. A patient was chosen for TCR sequencing only when enough RNA was available from at least two tumor regions. The sample originates from a study of spatial heterogeneity in lung cancer (dated by TCRdb to the late 2010s). Describing the broader study: Beta-chain transcripts were consistently detected in greater numbers than alpha-chain transcripts, which likely reflects a higher abundance of beta-chain transcripts. In the raw uncorrected reads, each unique combination of TCR and UMI appeared on average more than ten times. The study quantitatively compared TCR alpha and beta repertoires across multiple tumor regions, matched nontumor lung and blood in non-small cell lung cancer. Nonsynonymous mutation counts, determined by whole-exome sequencing of tumor tissue, were related to features of the TCR repertoire. Both alpha and beta chains were TCR-sequenced in samples taken at surgery, namely 220 tumor regions, more than 62 matched nontumor lung samples and 45 to 60 PBMC samples.

Broader findings and caveats from the paper: Ubiquitous expanded tumor TCRs were detected in blood more often at tumor resection than at routine follow-up. Additional single-cell paired TCR alpha and beta sequencing was considered necessary to confirm, at a functional level, the hypothesis that regional TCRs recognize regional mutations.

The sequence derives from a female donor with early-stage non-small cell lung cancer. Material: PBMCs, obtained at surgery.

The CDR3 is CASSEFEGASGNTIYF. At the DNA level, the sequence is TGTGCCAGCAGTGAGTTTGAGGGGGCATCTGGAAACACCATATATTTT. The chain employs TRBV6-1 and TRBJ1-3; 7 bases in the middle match TRBD1. Unmatched junction bases come to 6, with V trimmed by 3 bases and J by 1 base. The CDR3, from cysteine to phenylalanine, totals 16 residues. The entry retains the CDR3 DNA only, 48 bases that are in frame from base 1. The germline V gene yields MNHNS for CDR1 and SASEGT for CDR2.